This passage covers 27 T cell receptor beta chains from one sample sequenced in a study of T cells in Graves' hyperthyroidism and ophthalmopathy (dated by TCRdb to the late 2010s). Library creation used multiplex PCR. Sequencing was carried out with an Illumina HiSeq 2000. TCR beta CDR3 regions were amplified from RNA transcripts. The TCR CDR3 was subjected to a first round of RT-PCR using the HTBI primer set and the Qiagen OneStep RT-PCR kit. The public reads were reprocessed in TCRdb via fastp at Q25 and MiXCR, keeping in-frame beta chains. Records with the same CDR3 protein are collapsed into one entry carrying the most frequent genes and DNA. Within this sample are fewer than 650,000 distinct CDR3 sequences, with over 12% of them counted one time only. The ten largest clones capture about 7% of the sample. The source material was blood. These receptor sequences come from a woman under 30 with Graves' ophthalmopathy.

This clonotype has ten or more counts. The chain carries TRBV11-2 and TRBJ2-1; no firm D call. The CDR3 is 15 residues long. Germline V CDR1 and CDR2: SGHAT, FQNNGV. V lost 4 bases to trimming and J lost 0 bases, with 10 bases between them. The CDR3 sequence: CASSYLTTSYNEQFF. CDR3 DNA sequence: TGTGCCAGCAGCTATCTTACGACCTCCTACAATGAGCAGTTCTTC.

In its sample, this clonotype was seen many times. The V gene is TRBV6-2 or TRBV6-3, the J gene TRBJ2-7, with 9 bases lining up with TRBD2. The ends lost 7 bases at V and 1 base at J; junction bases unmatched: 5. Germline V gene data show CDR1 as MNHEY and CDR2 as SVGEGT. This CDR3 is built from 14 residues. CDR3 coding DNA: TGTGCCAGCAACGTGACTAGCGGATCCTACGAGCAGTACTTC. This gives the protein CASNVTSGSYEQYF.

The gene calls are TRBV6-5 and TRBJ1-2; TRBD1 matches 7 bases. Trimming removed 2 bases from V and 8 bases from J; junction bases left unmatched: 2. The CDR3 sequence is 12 residues long. Germline lookup yields CDR1 MNHEY and CDR2 SVGAGI. The CDR3 loop reads CASSYGTEGYTF. CDR3 DNA sequence: TGTGCCAGCAGTTACGGGACAGAGGGCTACACCTTC.

This clonotype appeared a few times. This chain connects TRBV20-1 to TRBJ2-7; 12 positions match TRBD1. The length of the CDR3 is 14 residues. Germline V lookup: CDR1 DFQATT, CDR2 SNEGSKA (reference sequence). Losses at the gene ends were 2 bases for V and 5 bases for J; bases not matched to a gene: 4. The CDR3 reads CSARRGQGAHEQYF. The CDR3 nucleotides read TGCAGTGCTAGACGGGGACAGGGGGCCCACGAGCAGTACTTC.

The chain combines TRBV11-1 with TRBJ2-1, with 16 bases lining up with TRBD2. V dropped 5 bases and J dropped 11; count of bases not matched to a gene: 6. CDR3 length: 15 amino acids. CDR1 and CDR2 (germline): SGHAT, FQDESV (reference sequence). CDR3 loop: CASSLGTSGRAKQFF. DNA of the CDR3: TGTGCCAGCAGCCTCGGGACTAGCGGGAGGGCGAAGCAGTTCTTC.

This clonotype was counted at least ten times. The chain uses TRBV27 and TRBJ1-5; a weak D match, TRBD1 (6 bases). Germline V gives CDR1 MNHEY, CDR2 SMNVEV (reference sequence). V lost 6 bases and J lost 8, with 14 bases in between. The CDR3 runs 13 residues. The CDR3 DNA reads TGTGCCAGCAGCCTTCAGGGGTTTAAGCCCCAGCATTTT. As protein: CASSLQGFKPQHF.

This clonotype was observed at least ten times. V is TRBV6-1 and J is TRBJ1-5, with D maybe TRBD1 (5 bases). Trimming stripped 1 base from V and 7 bases from J, with 11 bases between. The CDR3 is 14 residues long. Per germline, CDR1 MNHNS and CDR2 SASEGT. CDR3 region: CASSEGRVGQPQHF. DNA for the CDR3: TGTGCCAGCAGTGAAGGCAGGGTTGGACAGCCCCAGCATTTT.

J is TRBJ2-3 and V is TRBV20-1, with D tentatively TRBD1 or TRBD2 (6 bases each). Germline V CDR1 and CDR2: DFQATT, SNEGSKA (reference sequence). V gave up 4 bases and J gave up 2 bases, with 22 bases separating them. This CDR3 is built from 17 residues. The CDR3 is CSAMCHGGPRITDTQYF. The CDR3 DNA is TGCAGTGCTATGTGTCACGGGGGCCCTAGAATCACAGATACGCAGTATTTT.

The sample holds many counts of this clonotype. The chain has TRBV30 and TRBJ2-3; a weak D match, TRBD1 (5 bases). Trimming pared 7 bases from V and 3 bases from J, leaving 14 bases between. Germline lookup yields CDR1 GTSNPN and CDR2 SVGIG (reference sequence). The CDR3 contains 13 residues. CDR3 bases: TGTGCCTTACGACAGTCGGCTACAGATACGCAGTATTTT. Translated, it gives CALRQSATDTQYF.

V and J are TRBV28 and TRBJ2-7, with TRBD1 identical over 7 bases. With V trimmed by 6 bases and J by 1 base, 3 bases remained unmatched. Germline V gene data show CDR1 as MDHEN and CDR2 as SYDVKM. The CDR3 is 13 residues long. CDR3 coding DNA: TGTGCCAGCAGACTGGACAGGTCCTACGAGCAGTACTTC. This encodes CASRLDRSYEQYF.

This clonotype showed up many times. The chain has TRBV6-1 and TRBJ2-7, with 10 bases identical to TRBD2. CDR3 length equals 14 residues. CDR1 and CDR2 (germline): MNHNS, SASEGT. The junction had 3 bases not matched to a gene; V was cut back by 4 bases and J by 3 bases. The CDR3 DNA is TGTGCCAGCAGTGCTAGCGGGAGAAACTACGAGCAGTACTTC. It encodes CASSASGRNYEQYF.

The sample holds a few counts of this clonotype. The chain joins TRBV9 to TRBJ2-3, with 9 bases identical to TRBD1. CDR3 size: 17 residues. The junction had 10 bases not matched to a gene; V was cut back by 3 bases and J by 2 bases. Germline loops: CDR1 SGDLS, CDR2 YYNGEE. CDR3 in DNA: TGTGCCAGCAGCGCCCGACCGGGACAGGGTGTCACAGATACGCAGTATTTT. As protein: CASSARPGQGVTDTQYF.

In its sample, this clonotype was seen many times. The gene calls are TRBV20-1 and TRBJ2-7; D gene unclear. The V end was cut by 0 bases, the J end by 1 base, with 7 bases between. Per germline, CDR1 DFQATT and CDR2 SNEGSKA (reference sequence). The CDR3 sequence is 13 residues long. Here the CDR3 DNA reads TGCAGTGCTAGAGAGTGGAAGTCCTACGAGCAGTACTTC. Residues: CSAREWKSYEQYF.

This clonotype was observed a handful of times. The chain uses TRBV11-2 and TRBJ1-1; 7 bases are shared with TRBD1. CDR1 is SGHAT and CDR2 is FQNNGV in the germline V gene. The CDR3 runs to 15 residues. With 5 bases clipped from V and 4 bases from J, the junction kept 10 bases outside the gene matches. DNA of the CDR3: TGTGCCAGCAGCCCAGGGGGACAGACATCCACTGAAGCTTTCTTT. Encoded protein: CASSPGGQTSTEAFF.

The sample holds many counts of this clonotype. V usage is TRBV2 and J usage is TRBJ2-5; 7 bases map to TRBD2. V gave up 0 bases and J gave up 5 bases; unmatched junction bases: 6. The germline V gene has CDR1 SNHLY and CDR2 FYNNEI. The CDR3 has 15 amino acids. CDR3: CASSEAILGGETQYF. The CDR3 bases are TGTGCCAGCAGTGAAGCAATTCTCGGGGGGGAGACCCAGTACTTC.

This clonotype was counted many times. At one end the junction does not follow the germline gene, possibly because of a read error. This sequence joins TRBV7-8 and TRBJ2-1; 9 bases agree with TRBD2. The CDR3 is 15 amino acids. CDR1 SGHVS and CDR2 FQNEAQ come from the germline V gene. The CDR3 DNA is TGTGCCAACAGCTTTAGCGGGAGTTTTGGTAATGAGCAGTTCTTC. It translates to CANSFSGSFGNEQFF.

This clonotype was detected only a few times. This chain joins TRBV19 and TRBJ2-3; a possible D gene is TRBD1 (5 bases). CDR1 is LNHDA and CDR2 is SQIVND in the germline V gene (reference sequence). V lost 8 bases, J lost 2 bases, and 14 bases lay in between. This CDR3 is built from 14 residues. The CDR3 DNA reads TGTGCCAGTCGCAGGGCCGGCATCACAGATACGCAGTATTTT. Translation: CASRRAGITDTQYF. Variable domain in full (rest from reference TRBV19 and TRBJ2-3): DGGITQSPKYLFRKEGQNVTLSCEQNLNHDAMYWYRQDPGQGLRLIYYSQIVNDFQKGDIAEGYSVSREKKESFPLTVTSAQKNPTAFYLCASRRAGITDTQYFGPGTRLTVL.

This clonotype occurred many times. This sequence joins TRBV18 and TRBJ2-5; D gene uncertain. CDR1 is KGHSH and CDR2 is LQKENI in the germline V gene. This CDR3 has 13 residues. V was trimmed by 0 bases and J by 5 bases, leaving 7 bases between them. Here the CDR3 reads CASSPPMAETQYF. The CDR3, as DNA: TGTGCCAGCTCACCACCGATGGCGGAGACCCAGTACTTC.

The chain has TRBV20-1 and TRBJ2-3; the D is unclear. Deletions cut 7 bases from V and 1 base from J, with 12 bases between. Germline CDR1 and CDR2: DFQATT and SNEGSKA (reference sequence). The CDR3 runs to 13 residues. CDR3 nucleotide sequence: TGCAGTGGTCAGATACCGCGCACAGATACGCAGTATTTT. Translating gives CSGQIPRTDTQYF.

The gene calls are TRBV30 and TRBJ1-1, with 7 positions matching TRBD1. This CDR3 comprises 13 residues. Germline CDR1 GTSNPN, CDR2 SVGIG (reference sequence). V trimming: 3 bases; J trimming: 5 bases; junction bases outside the gene matches: 6. For the CDR3, the DNA is TGTGCCTGGAGGAACAGGGGACATACTGAAGCTTTCTTT. Translating it yields CAWRNRGHTEAFF.

The chain links TRBV19 to TRBJ2-2, with D hard to call. Trimming stripped 3 bases from V and 0 bases from J, with 5 bases between. The CDR3 consists of 14 residues. In germline, CDR1 is LNHDA, CDR2 SQIVND (reference sequence). CDR3 nucleotides: TGTGCCAGTAGTATTAAGACGAACACCGGGGAGCTGTTTTTT. Protein product: CASSIKTNTGELFF.

The rearrangement joins TRBV6-1 to TRBJ2-7, with a tentative D call TRBD1 (6 bases). Germline V CDR1 and CDR2: MNHNS, SASEGT. This CDR3 is built from 17 residues. The V and J ends lost 7 bases and 2 bases respectively, with 24 bases between them. CDR3 loop: CASNVGLGAEWTYEQYF. In DNA form, the CDR3 reads TGTGCCAGCAACGTCGGGCTGGGGGCTGAATGGACCTACGAGCAGTACTTC.

The chain combines TRBV28 with TRBJ1-6; 8 bases line up with TRBD1. CDR3 length equals 14 residues. The germline CDR1 and CDR2 sequences are MDHEN and SYDVKM. Trimming cost V 3 bases and J 9 bases; bases outside gene matches: 4. CDR3 protein: CASSFDRGFSPLHF. The DNA of the CDR3 is TGTGCCAGCAGTTTCGACAGGGGATTTTCACCCCTCCACTTT.

Regarding this clonotype: A much bigger clone sits one base away, suggesting this may be a read error. The J gene is TRBJ2-1, the V gene TRBV7-9; no firm D call. CDR3 size: 14 residues. V lost 8 bases and J lost 0, with 11 bases in between. CDR1 and CDR2 (germline): SEHNR, FQNEAQ (reference sequence). CDR3 in amino acids: CASGLSISYNEQFF. The DNA of the CDR3 is TGTGCCAGCGGCCTTTCGATCTCCTACAATGAGCAGTTCTTC.

This clonotype was seen repeatedly, ten times or more. The genes are TRBV30 and TRBJ2-1; 9 positions match TRBD2. Germline loops: CDR1 GTSNPN, CDR2 SVGIG (reference sequence). Trimming cost V 2 bases and J 5 bases; bases outside gene matches: 4. The CDR3 has 14 amino acids. CDR3: CAWSSSGRHNEQFF. CDR3 nucleotide sequence: TGTGCCTGGAGTAGTAGCGGGAGACACAATGAGCAGTTCTTC.

This clonotype was picked up many times. J is TRBJ2-7 and V is TRBV6-1; possibly TRBD2 for D (6 bases). CDR3 size: 14 residues. Germline CDR1 MNHNS, CDR2 SASEGT. With 6 bases removed from V and 2 bases from J, the gap between germline ends came to 14 bases. The DNA for the CDR3 is TGTGCCAGCAGATTAGCGGATTATACCTACGAGCAGTACTTC. Protein: CASRLADYTYEQYF.

This clonotype has ten or more counts. The genes are TRBV28 and TRBJ2-3; 7 bases align to TRBD2. Looked up from germline, CDR1 is MDHEN and CDR2 is SYDVKM. The CDR3 has 17 residues. V shed 3 bases and J 3 bases; nucleotides not matched to a gene: 12. The CDR3 coding sequence is TGTGCCAGCAGTTTTGCGGGAGTGGGAGCAGAAACAGATACGCAGTATTTT. Its protein product is CASSFAGVGAETDTQYF.